This T cell receptor (beta chain) was identified during a study of T-cell memory formation after mild COVID-19 (dated by TCRdb to the early 2020s). Broadly, across the study: TCR sequence clusters from the two donors were largely donor specific. In a couple of donors, T-cell clones that expanded and contracted after mild COVID-19 were tracked by sequencing TCRalpha and TCRbeta repertoires over time. The cohort comprised two young, previously healthy adult volunteers, one female and one male. Results and caveats for the whole study, not just this receptor: The second-wave clones that peaked on day 37 were not confirmed to be SARS-CoV-2 specific. Some responding clones were detected in pre-infection memory, suggesting pre-existing cross-reactive memory T cells joined the SARS-CoV-2 response. Only a couple of mild cases were covered by the study, and larger cohorts that include severe cases with pre-infection samples were considered necessary. Contracting CD4+ clones were found mainly in CM and EM memory subsets, while CD8+ clones were enriched in EMRA. Balanced CD4/CD8 phenotypes were observed for clones contracting from day 15 to 85, whereas a bias towards CD4+ was observed for a second wave of clones expanding from day 15 to 37.

To note about this clonotype: Its antigen is not yet known. Base-call qualities are not available, and no considerably larger clone is one nucleotide away.

The data were produced on an Illumina NovaSeq 6000. Using 5'RACE with constant-segment primers, TCRalpha and TCRbeta cDNA libraries were constructed, with sample barcodes and unique molecular identifiers added in the process. RNA was extracted from every sample with Trizol reagent. Library amplification was performed in two PCR steps, and a second sample barcode and Illumina TruSeq adapters were introduced in the second step. Sequencing of the libraries was done on an Illumina NovaSeq, producing 2 x 150 bp paired-end reads. For the original study's pipeline: Demultiplexing of reads and collapsing into UMI-guided consensus sequences were performed with migec v1.2.7. Using mixcr v2.1.11, UMI consensuses were aligned to TRA and TRB V and J templates and then assembled into clonotypes. Clonotypes were classified as expanded or contracted when called significant by both edgeR and NoisET, with noise models trained on biological replicates. For edgeR calls, a false discovery rate-adjusted p below 0.01 and a log2 fold-change threshold of 1 were applied. As an exploratory analysis of dynamics, PCA with hierarchical clustering was applied to max-normalized trajectories of the 1000 most abundant clonotypes. The CD4 or CD8 phenotype of responding clones was assigned using the separately sequenced CD4+ and CD8+ repertoires. Starting from the raw public reads, TCRdb applied fastp trimming at Q25, assembled clones with MiXCR and retained in-frame beta chains. Every distinct CDR3 protein forms one entry, paired with its most common genes and DNA. V and J calls and clone size were set by TCRdb, not the authors. This sample has about 430,000 distinct CDR3 sequences in its table, and 20% to 25% of those were observed once. 8.5% to 9% of the sample rests with the top ten.

Trimming takes 2 bases from V and 3 bases from J, and the germline ends sit 17 bases apart. The CDR3 runs 16 amino acids, cysteine and phenylalanine included. CDR3 DNA only is kept here, 48 bases in frame from base 1. The CDR1 and CDR2 encoded by the germline V gene (reference sequence) are MNHEY and SMNVEV. Ficoll-Paque density gradient centrifugation was used to isolate PBMCs. This TCR was recovered from an adult woman who had mild COVID-19 (a few samples of this study predate the infection). The sample titles of this study are shuffled in the database, so cell type and time point are left out; the donor was told from shared clones. This sequence uses TRBV27 and TRBJ2-7; TRBD2 could be the D gene, as 7 bases match. Sequencing was performed on PBMCs or a T cell subset sorted from them (not recorded which). The CDR3 protein sequence reads: CASSLRGGALGYEQYF. The DNA sequence reads TGTGCCAGCAGTTTAAGGGGGGGCGCCCTTGGCTACGAGCAGTACTTC.